The entry that follows covers one T cell receptor (beta chain) sequence. The entry originates in a study of shared clonotypes between healthy human individuals. This CDR3 comprises 17 residues. Unmatched junction bases numbered 14, after V lost 6 bases and J lost 3 bases. Germline CDR1 and CDR2: MDHEN and SYDVKM. Profiled with immunoSEQ multiplex PCR; TCRdb holds only in-frame clones, not every one. The repertoire holds roughly 650,000 clones, around 97% seen once, with around 0.06% in the top ten. Material for sequencing was naive CD4+ T cells sorted from blood. Subset indicated: CD45RA+ positively selected. The chain links TRBV28 to TRBJ1-1; 9 bases match TRBD1. The TCR sequence derives from a woman aged 25 to 45 in good health. The CDR3 loop is CASSPGQGIKAYTEAFF. The CDR3 nucleotides are TGTGCCAGCAGCCCGGGACAGGGAATTAAGGCGTACACTGAAGCTTTCTTT.